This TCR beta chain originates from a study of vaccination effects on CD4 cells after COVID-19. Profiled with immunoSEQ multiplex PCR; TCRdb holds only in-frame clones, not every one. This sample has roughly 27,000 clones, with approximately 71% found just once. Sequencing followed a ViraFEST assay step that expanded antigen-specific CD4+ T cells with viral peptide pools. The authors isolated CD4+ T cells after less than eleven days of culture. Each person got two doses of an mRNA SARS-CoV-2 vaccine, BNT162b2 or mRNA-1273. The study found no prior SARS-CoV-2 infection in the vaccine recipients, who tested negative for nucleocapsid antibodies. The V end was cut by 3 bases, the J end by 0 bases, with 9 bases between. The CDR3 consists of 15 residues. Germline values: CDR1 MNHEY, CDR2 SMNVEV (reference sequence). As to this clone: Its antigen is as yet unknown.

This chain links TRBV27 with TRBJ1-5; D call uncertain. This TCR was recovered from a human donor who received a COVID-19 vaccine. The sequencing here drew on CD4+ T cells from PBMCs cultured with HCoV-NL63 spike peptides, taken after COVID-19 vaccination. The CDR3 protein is CASSFIGNSNQPQHF. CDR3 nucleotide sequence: TGTGCCAGCAGTTTTATTGGGAATAGCAATCAGCCCCAGCATTTT.